Here is one T cell receptor (beta chain) with its context. The V gene's germline CDR1 is SEHNR and CDR2 FQNEAQ (reference sequence). The germline V and J ends were trimmed by 4 bases and 8 bases, with 9 bases remaining between them. There are 12 residues in the CDR3. This record belongs to a study of blood T cell repertoires in COVID-19. Study context: Donors in the United States, Italy and Spain gave samples during acute or convalescent COVID-19. PBMCs, B-cell-depleted T cells, or T cells were the source of the cDNA or gDNA that made up the material.

Study processing details: Amplification of reference gene primers provided the estimated nucleated cell counts. Only in-frame clones appear in the TCRdb table, and some are missing; sequencing was by immunoSEQ multiplex PCR. From that table come the V and J calls and clone size; the DNA was used to work out D and trimming. The sample holds around 140,000 clones, 81% seen once. The sample comprised peripheral blood. The V and J genes are TRBV7-9 and TRBJ2-1; D gene unclear. This TCR came from a woman aged 55-75 years with active or convalescent COVID-19. DNA for the CDR3: TGTGCCAGCAGCTCCACCTCAGATGAGCAGTTCTTC. It encodes CASSSTSDEQFF. Together with reference TRBV7-9 and TRBJ2-1, the CDR3 gives the full variable domain: DTGVSQNPRHKITKRGQNVTFRCDPISEHNRLYWYRQTLGQGPEFLTYFQNEAQLEKSRLLSDRFSAERPKGSFSTLEIQRTEQGDSAMYLCASSSTSDEQFFGPGTRLTVL.